This TCR beta chain appears in the sequencing data of a study of OX40 agonist ivuxolimab in advanced cancers. TCRdb's copy holds only in-frame clones and misses some; the assay was immunoSEQ multiplex PCR. The profile shows 55,000 to 65,000 clones, 70% to 90% of them singletons. Trimming removed 4 bases from V and 0 bases from J; junction bases left unmatched: 8. Germline V gene data show CDR1 as SEHNR and CDR2 as FQNEAQ (reference sequence). There are 16 residues in the CDR3. The source of this sequence is an adult with an advanced solid tumor such as melanoma, head and neck, liver or kidney cancer. Sample: CD4+ or CD8+ T cells sorted from blood, taken in a trial of the OX40 agonist ivuxolimab. This chain joins TRBV7-9 and TRBJ1-1; TRBD1 matches at 7 bases. Here the CDR3 DNA reads TGTGCCAGCAGCTCGCTGGGACAGTCCATGAACACTGAAGCTTTCTTT. Translating it yields CASSSLGQSMNTEAFF.